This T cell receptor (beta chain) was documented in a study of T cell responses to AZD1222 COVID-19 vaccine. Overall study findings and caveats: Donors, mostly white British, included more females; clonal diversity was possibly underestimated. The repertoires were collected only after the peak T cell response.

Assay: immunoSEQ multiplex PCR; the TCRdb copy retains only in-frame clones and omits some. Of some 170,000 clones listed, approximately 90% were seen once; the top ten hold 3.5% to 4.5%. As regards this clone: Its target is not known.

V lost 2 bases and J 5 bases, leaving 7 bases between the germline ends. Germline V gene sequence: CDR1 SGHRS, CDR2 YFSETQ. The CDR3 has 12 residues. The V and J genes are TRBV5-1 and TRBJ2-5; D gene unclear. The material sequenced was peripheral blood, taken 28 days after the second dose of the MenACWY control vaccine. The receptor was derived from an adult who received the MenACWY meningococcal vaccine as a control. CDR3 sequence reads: CASSFIGETQYF. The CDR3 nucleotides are TGCGCCAGCAGCTTTATAGGGGAGACCCAGTACTTC.